Below, one TCR beta chain is given with its context. What it recognizes is unknown. Use of 60 Vbeta and 13 Jbeta primers characterized the PCR. Sequenced by immunoSEQ multiplex PCR; TCRdb stores in-frame clones only, minus some. The sample shows over 100,000 clones, about 76% of them seen only once. These data originate in a study of cytomegalovirus exposure and HLA in healthy donors. Study outcomes and limitations: The study had only CMV serostatus as immune exposure information.

The sequencing input was PBMCs. The receptor comes from a woman in her 40s in good health and CMV-seronegative.

The CDR3 bases are TGCGCCAGCAGCTTGAGCCAAAACTATGGCTACACCTTC. Encoded protein: CASSLSQNYGYTF. The chain employs TRBV5-1 and TRBJ1-2; D call uncertain. V lost 1 base and J lost 2, with 6 bases in between. The CDR3 extends over 13 amino acids. Per the germline V gene, CDR1 is SGHRS and CDR2 is YFSETQ.